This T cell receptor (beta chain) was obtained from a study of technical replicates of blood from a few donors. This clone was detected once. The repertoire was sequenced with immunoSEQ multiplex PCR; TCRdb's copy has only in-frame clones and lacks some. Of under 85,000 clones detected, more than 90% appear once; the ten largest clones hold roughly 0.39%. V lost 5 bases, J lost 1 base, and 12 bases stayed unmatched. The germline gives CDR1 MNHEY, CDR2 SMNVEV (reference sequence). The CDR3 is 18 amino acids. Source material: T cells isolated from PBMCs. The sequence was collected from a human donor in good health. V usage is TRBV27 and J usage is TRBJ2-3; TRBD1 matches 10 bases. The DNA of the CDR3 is TGTGCCAGCAGTGCCGGGACAGGGGTCTTTGCTGGCACAGATACGCAGTATTTT. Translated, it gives CASSAGTGVFAGTDTQYF.